This is a list of T cell receptor beta chains from one sample in a study of T-cell reconstitution after alpha-beta-depleted transplantation in children. MiXCR was run by TCRdb on the PCR reads, yielding one entry per CDR3 protein. The table lists roughly 300,000 distinct CDR3 sequences, 9% to 12% of them singletons. Sequenced material: PBMCs from the stem cell graft donor, taken from the stem cell graft. The receptors stem from a human donor who donated a stem cell graft to a child with acute lymphoblastic leukemia. Both conserved end residues are part of each CDR3. D genes are given only for firm matches. Size tells how often a clone was seen (once, few, many) or the class of an expanded clone, and some rows leave it out.

J: TRBJ2-3; size: .; D: .; V: TRBV6-5; DNA: TGTGCCAGCAGTCCACAGGGTGGGCCGCAGTATTTT; CDR3: CASSPQGGPQYF
J: TRBJ1-4; size: .; D: TRBD1; V: TRBV7-6; DNA: TGTGCCAGCAGCACCTCGGACAGGGGAGGGGAAAAACTGTTTTTT; CDR3: CASSTSDRGGEKLFF
J: TRBJ2-7; size: .; D: TRBD2; V: TRBV7-2; DNA: TGTGCCAGCAGCCACCGGGGGGGTGCTTCCTACGAGCAGTACTTC; CDR3: CASSHRGGASYEQYF
J: TRBJ1-5; size: few; D: TRBD1; V: TRBV20-1; DNA: TGCAGTGCCGACCCGGGACAGGGGGCGGGTCAGCCCCAGCATTTT; CDR3: CSADPGQGAGQPQHF
J: TRBJ2-3; size: .; D: .; V: TRBV6-2/TRBV6-3; DNA: TGTGCCAGCAGTTCGGGAGTGGGCCCAGATACGCAGTATTTT; CDR3: CASSSGVGPDTQYF
J: TRBJ2-2; size: few; D: .; V: TRBV7-9; DNA: TGTGCCAGCAGCCCCGTTGGAAGACCCGGGGAGCTGTTTTTT; CDR3: CASSPVGRPGELFF
J: TRBJ2-1; size: .; D: .; V: TRBV12-3/TRBV12-4; DNA: TGTGCCAGCAGTCCCCAGGATCAGAGCAATGAGCAGTTCTTC; CDR3: CASSPQDQSNEQFF
J: TRBJ2-1; size: few; D: TRBD2; V: TRBV3-1; DNA: TGTGCCAGCAGCCCAACGACTAGCGACTACAATGAGCAGTTCTTC; CDR3: CASSPTTSDYNEQFF
J: TRBJ2-7; size: .; D: .; V: TRBV27; DNA: TGTGCCAGCAGTTTAACCAGGGGGGCCTACGAGCAGTACTTC; CDR3: CASSLTRGAYEQYF
J: TRBJ1-1; size: many; D: TRBD1; V: TRBV4-3; DNA: TGCGCCAGCAGCCAAGATTCACCGGGACAGGGGTGGGACACTGAAGCTTTCTTT; CDR3: CASSQDSPGQGWDTEAFF
J: TRBJ2-7; size: many; D: TRBD2; V: TRBV20-1; DNA: TGCAGTGCCGTGGGACTAGACATCGACTACGAGCAGTACTTC; CDR3: CSAVGLDIDYEQYF
J: TRBJ1-1; size: .; D: .; V: TRBV4-3; DNA: TGCGCCAGCAGCCAAGTCAGCGGATCGGCTGAAGCTTTCTTT; CDR3: CASSQVSGSAEAFF
J: TRBJ2-3; size: many; D: TRBD2; V: TRBV7-3; DNA: TGTGCCAGCAGCTTGGTAGCGGGAGGGCCCTCAGATACGCAGTATTTT; CDR3: CASSLVAGGPSDTQYF
J: TRBJ2-7; size: .; D: .; V: TRBV4-1; DNA: TGCGCCAGCAGCTACAGGGAGTGGTACGAGCAGTACTTC; CDR3: CASSYREWYEQYF
J: TRBJ2-7; size: few; D: TRBD1; V: TRBV7-8; DNA: TGTGCCAGCAGCGGCCGGACAGGGGGCTACGAGCAGTACTTC; CDR3: CASSGRTGGYEQYF
J: TRBJ2-5; size: .; D: .; V: TRBV7-2; DNA: TGTGCCAGCAGCTTCCCCGCCCTCGGGCAAGAGACCCAGTACTTC; CDR3: CASSFPALGQETQYF
J: TRBJ2-1; size: .; D: .; V: TRBV24-1; DNA: TGTGCCACCAGTGATAGCCCGAATGAGCAGTTCTTC; CDR3: CATSDSPNEQFF
J: TRBJ2-1; size: .; D: .; V: TRBV7-6; DNA: TGTGCCAGCAGCTTATATCCCAATGAGCAGTTCTTC; CDR3: CASSLYPNEQFF
J: TRBJ2-1; size: few; D: TRBD2; V: TRBV5-1; DNA: TGCGCCAGCAGCTTGGAGGCTAGCGGGAGCTCCTACAATGAGCAGTTCTTC; CDR3: CASSLEASGSSYNEQFF
J: TRBJ2-7; size: .; D: TRBD1; V: TRBV12-3/TRBV12-4; DNA: TGTGCCAGCAGTTTGACAGGGCCCACCTACGAGCAGTACTTC; CDR3: CASSLTGPTYEQYF
J: TRBJ2-7; size: .; D: .; V: TRBV15; DNA: TGTGCCACCAGCAGAGATCGAGCGGCAGCCCAGTCCTACGAGCAGTACTTC; CDR3: CATSRDRAAAQSYEQYF
J: TRBJ2-7; size: few; D: .; V: TRBV11-2; DNA: TGTGCCAGCAGCTTAGAACTCGAAGCCTGGGGGTACTACGAGCAGTACTTC; CDR3: CASSLELEAWGYYEQYF
J: TRBJ1-6; size: .; D: TRBD1; V: TRBV6-6; DNA: TGTGCCAGCAGGGACAGGGAGAGCTCACCCCTCCACTTT; CDR3: CASRDRESSPLHF
J: TRBJ2-3; size: many; D: .; V: TRBV5-1; DNA: TGCGCCAGCAGCTTCCCAGCGGAGGAGGAGGATACGCAGTATTTT; CDR3: CASSFPAEEEDTQYF
J: TRBJ2-3; size: .; D: TRBD2; V: TRBV6-5; DNA: TGTGCCAGCAGTTACGTTGGGGCGGGAGAGGGGTCAGATACGCAGTATTTT; CDR3: CASSYVGAGEGSDTQYF
J: TRBJ1-2; size: few; D: TRBD1; V: TRBV4-3; DNA: TGCGCCAGCAGCCTTGACACGACAGGGAGATTGTGGGGCTACACCTTC; CDR3: CASSLDTTGRLWGYTF
J: TRBJ2-7; size: .; D: TRBD1; V: TRBV28; DNA: TGTGCCAGCAGTTACCCGGGACAGGGGAGCCACGAGCAGTACTTC; CDR3: CASSYPGQGSHEQYF
J: TRBJ2-1; size: .; D: .; V: TRBV5-8; DNA: TGTGCCAGCAGCGCCCCAGGGGCCCAGGGTTTATACAATGAGCAGTTCTTC; CDR3: CASSAPGAQGLYNEQFF
J: TRBJ2-7; size: many; D: .; V: TRBV28; DNA: TGTGCCAGCAGTTTTATTATCTACGAGCAGTACTTC; CDR3: CASSFIIYEQYF
J: TRBJ2-7; size: many; D: .; V: TRBV7-9; DNA: TGTGCCAGCAGGCCCGGAGGGGAAAAGACGGACGAGCAGTACTTC; CDR3: CASRPGGEKTDEQYF
J: TRBJ2-2; size: few; D: TRBD2; V: TRBV12-3/TRBV12-4; DNA: TGTGCCAGCAGTCCTAGCGGGAGGGGGAACACCGGGGAGCTGTTTTTT; CDR3: CASSPSGRGNTGELFF
J: TRBJ1-3; size: few; D: .; V: TRBV29-1; DNA: TGCAGCGCCAGATATGGAAACACCATATATTTT; CDR3: CSARYGNTIYF
J: TRBJ2-7; size: few; D: TRBD1; V: TRBV5-1; DNA: TGCGCCAGCAGCTGGGGGACAGGGCTGTACGAGCAGTACTTC; CDR3: CASSWGTGLYEQYF
J: TRBJ2-3; size: once; D: .; V: TRBV29-1; DNA: TGCAGCGTTGTGGGGGAGCTGCTAAGCACAGATACGCAGTATTTT; CDR3: CSVVGELLSTDTQYF
J: TRBJ2-5; size: few; D: TRBD1; V: TRBV5-1; DNA: TGCGCCAGCAGCGTGGGGACAGCCCAAGAGACCCAGTACTTC; CDR3: CASSVGTAQETQYF
J: TRBJ2-5; size: .; D: TRBD2; V: TRBV4-3; DNA: TGCGCCAGCAGCCAAGGGGTCCTTGCGGGAGGGTGGACCCAGTACTTC; CDR3: CASSQGVLAGGWTQYF
J: TRBJ1-5; size: .; D: .; V: TRBV24-1; DNA: TGTGCCACCAGTGATTTGCAACACCCCGGAGGGGAGCAGCCCCAGCATTTT; CDR3: CATSDLQHPGGEQPQHF
J: TRBJ2-7; size: .; D: TRBD1; V: TRBV2; DNA: TGTGCCAGCAGTATACAGGGGAAGTCTTGGTACGAGCAGTACTTC; CDR3: CASSIQGKSWYEQYF
J: TRBJ1-1; size: .; D: .; V: TRBV12-3/TRBV12-4; DNA: TGTGCCACCTTCGAAGGGCGGAACACTGAAGCTTTCTTT; CDR3: CATFEGRNTEAFF
J: TRBJ2-6; size: few; D: TRBD2; V: TRBV7-8; DNA: TGTGCCAGCAGCTTAGAGCTAGCGGCTGGGGCCAACGTCCTGACTTTC; CDR3: CASSLELAAGANVLTF
J: TRBJ2-5; size: few; D: TRBD1; V: TRBV28; DNA: TGTGCCAGCGGACAGGCCACACCAGAGACCCAGTACTTC; CDR3: CASGQATPETQYF
J: TRBJ2-7; size: many; D: TRBD1; V: TRBV5-6; DNA: TGTGCCAGCAGTCAGGGACAGGGCCTTCCTTACGAGCAGTACTTC; CDR3: CASSQGQGLPYEQYF
J: TRBJ2-3; size: few; D: .; V: TRBV4-3; DNA: TGCGCCAGCAGCCAAGGGATCACAGATACGCAGTATTTT; CDR3: CASSQGITDTQYF
J: TRBJ2-1; size: few; D: TRBD2; V: TRBV3-1; DNA: TGTGCCAGCAGCCAAGAACTAGCGGGGGTTGGCAATGAGCAGTTCTTC; CDR3: CASSQELAGVGNEQFF
J: TRBJ1-2; size: .; D: .; V: TRBV12-3/TRBV12-4; DNA: TGTGCCAGCAGTGACCCCTACGGCTACACCTTC; CDR3: CASSDPYGYTF
J: TRBJ2-3; size: .; D: .; V: TRBV11-2; DNA: TGTGCCAGCACCATGGGGACGGGACCGGCATATTTT; CDR3: CASTMGTGPAYF
J: TRBJ2-1; size: .; D: TRBD2; V: TRBV3-1; DNA: TGTGCCAGCAGACCCCCCTTCGGCCCGCTGCGGGAGGGTAGGGATGAGCAGTTCTTC; CDR3: CASRPPFGPLREGRDEQFF
J: TRBJ2-3; size: .; D: .; V: TRBV7-9; DNA: TGTGCCAGCAGCTTGCTCTATGGAGATACGCAGTATTTT; CDR3: CASSLLYGDTQYF
J: TRBJ2-1; size: .; D: .; V: TRBV19; DNA: TGTGCCAGTAGTACTCGACCGGAGAGCTCCTACAATGAGCAGTTCTTC; CDR3: CASSTRPESSYNEQFF
J: TRBJ2-3; size: .; D: TRBD2; V: TRBV3-1; DNA: TGTGCCAGCAGCCAAGCGGTAGCGGGAGGCACAGATACGCAGTATTTT; CDR3: CASSQAVAGGTDTQYF
J: TRBJ2-1; size: .; D: TRBD2; V: TRBV5-1; DNA: TGCGCCAGCAGCTTGCCGGGGACTAGCGGGAGAATTCAGAGCAATGAGCAGTTCTTC; CDR3: CASSLPGTSGRIQSNEQFF